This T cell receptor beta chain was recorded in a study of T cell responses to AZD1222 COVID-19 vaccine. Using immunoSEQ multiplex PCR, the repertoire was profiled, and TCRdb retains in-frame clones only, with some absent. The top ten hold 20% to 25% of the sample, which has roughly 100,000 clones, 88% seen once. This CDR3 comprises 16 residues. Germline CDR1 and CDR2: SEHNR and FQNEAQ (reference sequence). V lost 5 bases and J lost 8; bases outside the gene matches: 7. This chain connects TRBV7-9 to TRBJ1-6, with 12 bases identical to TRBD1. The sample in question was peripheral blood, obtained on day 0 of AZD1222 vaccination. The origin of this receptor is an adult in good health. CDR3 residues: CASSPSGQGAYSPLHF. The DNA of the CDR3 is TGTGCCAGCAGCCCCTCGGGACAGGGGGCTTATTCACCCCTCCACTTT. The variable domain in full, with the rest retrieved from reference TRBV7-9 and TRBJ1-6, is DTGVSQNPRHKITKRGQNVTFRCDPISEHNRLYWYRQTLGQGPEFLTYFQNEAQLEKSRLLSDRFSAERPKGSFSTLEIQRTEQGDSAMYLCASSPSGQGAYSPLHFGNGTRLTVT.